The next 21 T cell receptor beta chains were all read from a single sample in a study of T cell responses to AZD1222 COVID-19 vaccine. The repertoire was sequenced with immunoSEQ multiplex PCR; TCRdb's copy has only in-frame clones and lacks some. The sample comprises more than 70,000 clones, around 90% of which are singletons, and 1% to 1.5% rests with the top ten. The starting material was peripheral blood, obtained 28 days after the second AZD1222 dose. These receptors were collected from an adult who received the AZD1222 COVID-19 vaccine.

This chain links TRBV4-1 with TRBJ2-7; tentatively, D is TRBD1 (6 bases). Germline CDR1 reads MGHRA; CDR2 reads YSYEKL. V lost 0 bases and J 0 bases, leaving 21 bases between the germline ends. CDR3 length equals 19 residues. This CDR3 is CASSQEKSWGRGFSYEQYF. The CDR3 DNA reads as TGCGCCAGCAGCCAAGAAAAGAGCTGGGGGCGAGGGTTCTCCTACGAGCAGTACTTC.

The chain links TRBV7-2 to TRBJ1-1; 7 bases agree with TRBD1. V shed 4 bases, J shed 0 bases, and the junction held 8 bases outside the gene matches. CDR3 size: 16 residues. The germline V gene has CDR1 SGHTA and CDR2 FQGNSA. The CDR3 here is CASSSGQILLNTEAFF. The CDR3, as DNA: TGTGCCAGCAGCTCGGGACAGATTCTTTTGAACACTGAAGCTTTCTTT.

The rearrangement links TRBV6-5 to TRBJ1-5, with 7 bases aligning to TRBD1. With V trimmed by 6 bases and J by 4 bases, 9 bases remained unmatched. The length of the CDR3 is 15 residues. CDR1 is MNHEY, CDR2 SVGAGI, per germline. CDR3 region: CASRTRTGGNQPQHF. The CDR3 nucleotides are TGTGCCAGCAGAACGAGGACAGGAGGGAATCAGCCCCAGCATTTT.

The CDR3 loop is CASSPRGGWAQYNSPLHF. The CDR3 DNA is TGTGCCAGCAGTCCCCGCGGGGGTTGGGCACAGTATAATTCACCCCTCCACTTT. This chain joins TRBV6-6 and TRBJ1-6, with D maybe TRBD1 (5 bases). V dropped 5 bases and J dropped 4 bases, with 21 bases sitting between them. In germline, CDR1 is MNHNY, CDR2 SVGAGI (reference sequence). The CDR3 length is 18 residues.

The rearrangement joins TRBV19 to TRBJ1-1; 8 bases are shared with TRBD1. CDR3 length equals 12 residues. The trim removed 10 bases at V and 4 bases at J, leaving 5 bases unmatched. CDR1 and CDR2 (germline): LNHDA, SQIVND (reference sequence). The CDR3 loop is CATRTGPTEAFF. In nucleotides, the CDR3 is TGTGCCACCCGGACAGGGCCCACTGAAGCTTTCTTT.

J is TRBJ2-1 and V is TRBV4-1; 12 positions match TRBD2. This CDR3 is built from 18 residues. V was pared by 0 bases and J by 5 bases, with 8 bases of the junction left unmatched. Germline CDR1 and CDR2: MGHRA and YSYEKL. Written as DNA, the CDR3 is TGCGCCAGCAGCCAAGATAGGACTAGCGGGATGGTTAACAATGAGCAGTTCTTC. Translated: CASSQDRTSGMVNNEQFF.

For this clone: At the DNA level, this CDR3 is encoded by other sequences in the same sample as well. The chain employs TRBV6-5 and TRBJ2-1; the D gene is possibly TRBD1 (6 bases). In germline, CDR1 is MNHEY, CDR2 SVGAGI. The V gene lost 4 bases and the J gene lost 9 bases, with 10 bases spanning the gap. The CDR3 spans 12 residues. The CDR3: CASSFQGGEQFF. Written as DNA, the CDR3 is TGTGCCAGCAGTTTTCAAGGGGGTGAGCAGTTCTTC.

The chain links TRBV16 to TRBJ2-6; the D gene could be TRBD1 or TRBD2 (5 bases each). Trimming removed 3 bases at V and 4 bases at J, with 16 bases between. From germline, CDR1 is KGHSY and CDR2 FQNENV. The CDR3 is 17 residues long. This CDR3 is CASSHGPQGPGANVLTF. DNA of the CDR3: TGTGCCAGCAGCCACGGCCCCCAGGGACCCGGGGCCAACGTCCTGACTTTC.

The rearrangement links TRBV9 to TRBJ2-7, with TRBD1 matching 8 bases. This CDR3 comprises 14 residues. Losses at the gene ends were 0 bases for V and 5 bases for J; bases not matched to a gene: 4. CDR1 is SGDLS and CDR2 is YYNGEE in the germline V gene. The CDR3 region has the DNA TGTGCCAGCAGCGTAGGGACAGGGTACCACGAGCAGTACTTC. This translates into CASSVGTGYHEQYF.

The chain carries TRBV18 and TRBJ1-1, with D possibly matching TRBD1 (5 bases). This CDR3 comprises 14 residues. Looked up from germline, CDR1 is KGHSH and CDR2 is LQKENI. Between the trimmed V and J ends, which lost 3 bases and 4 bases, there was a span of 12 bases. CDR3 bases: TGTGCCAGCTCACCCCCCGCCAGGGTCACTGAAGCTTTCTTT. It is translated as CASSPPARVTEAFF.

The CDR3 loop is CASSFDRGYGYTF. The CDR3 DNA reads as TGTGCCAGCAGCTTCGACAGGGGCTATGGCTACACCTTC. The chain recombines TRBV11-3 with TRBJ1-2; 8 bases match TRBD1. Trimming removed 3 bases from V and 4 bases from J; junction bases left unmatched: 1. The germline V gene encodes CDR1 SGHNT and CDR2 YENEEA. The CDR3 loop spans 13 amino acids.

The chain employs TRBV5-1 and TRBJ2-7; 10 nucleotides agree with TRBD2. The CDR3 spans 17 residues. Germline V lookup: CDR1 SGHRS, CDR2 YFSETQ. The V and J ends lost 5 bases and 3 bases, in that order; junction bases with no gene match: 14. The CDR3 DNA sequence: TGCGCCAGCAGACCCCGGTACGGGACTAGCGCCCACTACGAGCAGTACTTC. Translation gives CASRPRYGTSAHYEQYF.

This chain uses TRBV11-2 with TRBJ2-5; possibly TRBD1 for D (6 bases). Germline-derived CDR1 and CDR2 are SGHAT and FQNNGV. The CDR3 has 15 residues. With 3 bases removed from V and 5 bases from J, the gap between germline ends came to 16 bases. The CDR3 DNA is TGTGCCAGCAGCTTGGGGGCAGTCGGAAGGGAGACCCAGTACTTC. Translating gives CASSLGAVGRETQYF. Together with reference TRBV11-2 and TRBJ2-5, the CDR3 gives the full variable domain: EAGVAQSPRYKIIEKRQSVAFWCNPISGHATLYWYQQILGQGPKLLIQFQNNGVVDDSQLPKDRFSAERLKGVDSTLKIQPAKLEDSAVYLCASSLGAVGRETQYFGPGTRLLVL.

This sequence joins TRBV28 and TRBJ2-5; 10 positions match TRBD2. V lost 3 bases, J lost 5 bases, and 6 bases stayed unmatched. In germline, CDR1 is MDHEN, CDR2 SYDVKM. The CDR3 is 15 residues long. The CDR3 sequence is CASSFGLAGVETQYF. CDR3 coding DNA: TGTGCCAGCAGTTTCGGGCTAGCGGGAGTGGAGACCCAGTACTTC.

V gene TRBV5-1 combines with J gene TRBJ1-2; TRBD1 matches 7 bases. V lost 4 bases, J lost 8 bases, and 14 bases stayed unmatched. The CDR3 has 15 amino acids. Germline loops: CDR1 SGHRS, CDR2 YFSETQ. This CDR3 is CASSPGGTETIGYTF. CDR3 coding DNA: TGCGCCAGCAGCCCTGGAGGGACAGAGACCATCGGCTACACCTTC. The complete variable domain, with remaining parts taken from reference TRBV5-1 and TRBJ1-2, reads KAGVTQTPRYLIKTRGQQVTLSCSPISGHRSVSWYQQTPGQGLQFLFEYFSETQRNKGNFPGRFSGRQFSNSRSEMNVSTLELGDSALYLCASSPGGTETIGYTFGSGTRLTVV.

This clone has a handful of counts. The V gene is TRBV27, the J gene TRBJ2-2, with D hard to call. The CDR3 consists of 13 residues. Trimming cost V 3 bases and J 5 bases, with 7 bases left between them. Germline V lookup: CDR1 MNHEY, CDR2 SMNVEV (reference sequence). CDR3 protein: CASSFQVTGELFF. The CDR3 nucleotides read TGTGCCAGCAGTTTTCAAGTGACCGGGGAGCTGTTTTTT.

V gene TRBV6-5 combines with J gene TRBJ1-3; perhaps TRBD1 as D (6 bases). This CDR3 has 16 residues. V lost 0 bases to trimming and J lost 0 bases, with 9 bases between them. Germline V gene data show CDR1 as MNHEY and CDR2 as SVGAGI. The CDR3 here is CASSYSRTVSGNTIYF. CDR3 bases: TGTGCCAGCAGTTACTCGAGGACAGTCTCTGGAAACACCATATATTTT.

V is TRBV11-2 and J is TRBJ2-7; the D is unclear. Germline CDR1 reads SGHAT; CDR2 reads FQNNGV. Trimming took off 0 bases at V and 5 bases at J, with 5 bases between the two ends. The CDR3 has 12 amino acids. The CDR3 is CASSLDSHEQYF. The CDR3 region has the DNA TGTGCCAGCAGCTTAGATTCCCACGAGCAGTACTTC.

This clone showed up just a few times. The chain combines TRBV19 with TRBJ1-4, with D perhaps TRBD1 (5 bases). The CDR3 loop spans 15 amino acids. The V gene lost 3 bases and the J gene lost 5 bases, with 13 bases spanning the gap. CDR1 LNHDA and CDR2 SQIVND come from the germline V gene (reference sequence). Written as DNA, the CDR3 is TGTGCCAGTAGTATTGGCGGAGGGGAGAATGAAAAACTGTTTTTT. Its protein product is CASSIGGGENEKLFF.

This clone has just one count. The chain couples TRBV9 to TRBJ2-7; no clear D. CDR1 SGDLS and CDR2 YYNGEE come from the germline V gene. CDR3 length equals 14 residues. Trimming cost V 0 bases and J 3 bases, with 10 bases left between them. The CDR3 nucleotides read TGTGCCAGCAGCGTAGATGACGGCAGCTACGAGCAGTACTTC. Encoded protein: CASSVDDGSYEQYF.

CDR3 sequence (DNA): TGTGCCAGTAGTATACCCAGAGAGAATGAAAAACTGTTTTTT. Its translation: CASSIPRENEKLFF. The chain links TRBV19 to TRBJ1-4; D unresolved. Germline V gene lookup returns CDR1 LNHDA and CDR2 SQIVND (reference sequence). Trimming took 2 bases from V and 5 from J, leaving 9 bases between them. This CDR3 is built from 14 residues.